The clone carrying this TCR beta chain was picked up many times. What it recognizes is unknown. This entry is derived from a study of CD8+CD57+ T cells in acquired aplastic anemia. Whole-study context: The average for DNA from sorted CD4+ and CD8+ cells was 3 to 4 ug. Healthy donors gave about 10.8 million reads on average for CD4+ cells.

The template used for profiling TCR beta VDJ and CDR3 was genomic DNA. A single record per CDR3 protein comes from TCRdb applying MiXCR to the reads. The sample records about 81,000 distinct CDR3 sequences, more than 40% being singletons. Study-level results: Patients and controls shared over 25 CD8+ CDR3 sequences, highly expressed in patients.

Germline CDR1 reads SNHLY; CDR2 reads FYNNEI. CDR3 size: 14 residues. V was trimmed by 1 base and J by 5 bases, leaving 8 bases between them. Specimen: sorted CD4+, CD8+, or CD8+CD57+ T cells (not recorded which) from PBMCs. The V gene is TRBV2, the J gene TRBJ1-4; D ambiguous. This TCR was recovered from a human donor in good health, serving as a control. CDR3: CASSEEGHNEKLFF. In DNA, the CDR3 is TGTGCCAGCAGTGAAGAGGGCCACAATGAAAAACTGTTTTTT.